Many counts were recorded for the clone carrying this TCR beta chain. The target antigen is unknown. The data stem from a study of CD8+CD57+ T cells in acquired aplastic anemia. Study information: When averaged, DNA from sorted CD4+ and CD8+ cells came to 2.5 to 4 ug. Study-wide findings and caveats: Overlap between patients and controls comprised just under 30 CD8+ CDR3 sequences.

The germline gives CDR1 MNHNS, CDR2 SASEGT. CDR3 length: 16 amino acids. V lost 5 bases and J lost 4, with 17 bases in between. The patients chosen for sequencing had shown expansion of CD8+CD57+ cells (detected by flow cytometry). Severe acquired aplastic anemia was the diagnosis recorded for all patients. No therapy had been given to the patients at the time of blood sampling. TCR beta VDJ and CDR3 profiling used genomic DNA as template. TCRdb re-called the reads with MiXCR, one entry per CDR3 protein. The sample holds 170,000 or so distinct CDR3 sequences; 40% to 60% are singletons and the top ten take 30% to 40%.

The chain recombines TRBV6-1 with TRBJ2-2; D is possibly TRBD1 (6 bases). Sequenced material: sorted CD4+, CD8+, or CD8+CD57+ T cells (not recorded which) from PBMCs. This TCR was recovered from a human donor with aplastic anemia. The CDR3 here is CASSSGQLLVTGELFF. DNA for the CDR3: TGTGCCAGCAGTTCCGGACAGCTCCTTGTCACCGGGGAGCTGTTTTTT.